This paragraph reports one T cell receptor beta chain. Its matching antigen is unknown. Produced via immunoSEQ multiplex PCR; TCRdb's table is partial and in-frame only. The repertoire holds about 50,000 clones, with approximately 92% as singletons. Germline V lookup: CDR1 SGDLS, CDR2 YYNGEE. The V and J ends lost 3 bases and 9 bases, in that order; junction bases with no gene match: 8. CDR3 length equals 14 residues. The data are from a study of lymphopenia after photon versus proton radiotherapy. Overall study results and limits: Relative stability marked proton patients; photon patients lost diversity and naive cells. Oligoclonal CD8+ Temra expansion after nadir drove photon patients' diversity drop.

This TCR was recovered from a woman between 35 and 50 years old with cholangiocarcinoma. The sequences come from peripheral blood, collected from a patient treated with photon-based radiotherapy. The chain combines TRBV9 with TRBJ2-7, with 11 bases that match TRBD2. This chain's CDR3 is CASSDTGLAARQYF. CDR3 sequence (DNA): TGTGCCAGCAGCGATACGGGACTAGCGGCCCGGCAGTACTTC.